This TCR beta chain was sequenced during a study of identical twins. TCRdb fed the 5' RACE reads into MiXCR, producing one record per CDR3 protein. The repertoire holds around 510,000 distinct CDR3 sequences, with approximately 14% as singletons. The same specimen was also included in a second study, on yellow fever vaccine responses in identical twins.

Material for sequencing was CD4+ T cells sorted from blood. The receptor was derived from a woman between 18 and 29 years old in good health.

CDR3 sequence (DNA): TGTGCCAGCGGGGGGTTCTCTGGAAACACCATATATTTT. This encodes CASGGFSGNTIYF. The chain is built from TRBV9 and TRBJ1-3, with D possibly TRBD1 on 5 matching bases. Germline CDR1 SGDLS, CDR2 YYNGEE. Trimming cost V 7 bases and J 0 bases, with 8 bases left between them. The CDR3 extends over 13 amino acids.